The 30 T cell receptor beta chains reported below all come from one sample, sequenced in a study of tumor-infiltrating lymphocytes in localized non-small cell lung cancer. Here immunoSEQ multiplex PCR was the method, and the copy in TCRdb shows in-frame clones only, minus some. Counted here are 9,500 or so clones, about 76% occurring once; the ten biggest clones make up over 15%. The sample taken for sequencing was uninvolved lung tissue not adjacent to the tumor. The source is a human donor with non-small cell lung cancer.

This rearrangement joins TRBV5-6 to TRBJ1-1; 7 bases fit TRBD1. V lost 4 bases to trimming and J lost 1 base; unmatched junction nucleotides: 13. Germline assignment: CDR1 SGHDT and CDR2 YYEEEE. The CDR3 has 17 residues. The CDR3 coding sequence is TGTGCCAGCAGCCTCGGACAGGCCTCGCGTACGAACACTGAAGCTTTCTTT. It translates to CASSLGQASRTNTEAFF.

Here the CDR3 DNA reads TGTGCCAGCAGTGCGGGACAGGGAGAGGGAAACACCATATATTTT. Translated: CASSAGQGEGNTIYF. The V and J genes are TRBV7-9 and TRBJ1-3, with 9 bases matching TRBD1. Germline CDR1 reads SEHNR; CDR2 reads FQNEAQ (reference sequence). Trimming removed 6 bases from V and 4 bases from J; junction bases left unmatched: 7. This CDR3 comprises 15 residues.

The genes are TRBV7-6 and TRBJ1-1; a possible D gene is TRBD1 (5 bases). Germline V CDR1 and CDR2: SGHVS, FNYEAQ. The V end lost 8 bases, the J end lost 1 base, and 20 bases lay between the germline ends. The CDR3 sequence is 16 residues long. The CDR3 protein is CASSIASRQSNTEAFF. As DNA, the CDR3 is TGTGCCAGCTCCATCGCGAGCCGACAGTCGAACACTGAAGCTTTCTTT.

J is TRBJ2-7 and V is TRBV7-2; D is unresolved. The CDR3 contains 11 residues. Germline lookup yields CDR1 SGHTA and CDR2 FQGNSA. With 5 bases removed from V and 3 bases from J, the gap between germline ends came to 5 bases. CDR3 DNA: TGTGCCAGCAGCCCTCACTACGAGCAGTACTTC. Translated, it gives CASSPHYEQYF.

J is TRBJ1-5 and V is TRBV4-3; a possible D gene is TRBD1 (6 bases). Germline V gene lookup returns CDR1 LGHNA and CDR2 YSLEER. The CDR3 length is 18 residues. V gave up 0 bases and J gave up 3 bases, with 18 bases separating them. This CDR3 reads CASSQEILGGQDNQPQHF. The CDR3 region has the DNA TGCGCCAGCAGCCAAGAGATCCTAGGGGGGCAAGACAATCAGCCCCAGCATTTT.

The chain employs TRBV7-2 and TRBJ2-7; D gene uncertain. Trimming took 2 bases from V and 7 from J, leaving 21 bases between them. The CDR3 spans 16 residues. The germline gives CDR1 SGHTA, CDR2 FQGNSA. The CDR3 DNA reads as TGTGCCAGCAGCTTAACGTCCTATCCGCTTCTCGGTGAGCAGTACTTC. Residues: CASSLTSYPLLGEQYF.

This clone was counted a few times. The CDR3 DNA reads as TGTGCCAGCAGCACGGGACAGGGGTGGTCAGATACGCAGTATTTT. This codes for CASSTGQGWSDTQYF. This chain uses TRBV6-5 with TRBJ2-3, with 10 bases fitting TRBD1. Germline trimming cut 6 bases from V and 4 bases from J; bases unmatched to any gene: 7. Germline CDR1 MNHEY, CDR2 SVGAGI. The CDR3 contains 15 residues.

With regard to this clone: An end of the junction differs from the germline gene, which may be a read error. The V call is TRBV19, the J call TRBJ2-2; a possible D gene is TRBD2 (5 bases). The CDR3 totals 15 residues. Germline V gives CDR1 LNHDA, CDR2 SQIVND (reference sequence). This chain's CDR3 is CASSLEGVGTGELFF. DNA of the CDR3: TGTGCCAGTAGTTTAGAGGGCGTCGGCACCGGGGAGCTGTTTTTT. Supplemented by reference TRBV19 and TRBJ2-2, the full variable domain reads DGGITQSPKYLFRKEGQNVTLSCEQNLNHDAMYWYRQDPGQGLRLIYYSQIVNDFQKGDIAEGYSVSREKKESFPLTVTSAQKNPTAFYLCASSLEGVGTGELFFGEGSRLTVL.

The V and J genes are TRBV6-1 and TRBJ2-5; 7 nucleotides align to TRBD1. Losses at the gene ends were 4 bases for V and 1 base for J; bases not matched to a gene: 9. The CDR3 spans 16 residues. CDR1 and CDR2 (germline): MNHNS, SASEGT. CDR3 amino acids: CASSGGQARSQETQYF. Here the CDR3 DNA reads TGTGCCAGCAGTGGAGGACAGGCGCGTTCCCAAGAGACCCAGTACTTC.

This chain connects TRBV19 to TRBJ2-3, with TRBD2 as a possible D gene (5 bases). Germline V gene sequence: CDR1 LNHDA, CDR2 SQIVND (reference sequence). The CDR3 consists of 14 residues. Between the trimmed V and J ends, which lost 7 bases and 0 bases, there was a span of 11 bases. CDR3 residues: CASKPWTSTDTQYF. The CDR3 bases are TGTGCCAGTAAACCTTGGACTAGCACAGATACGCAGTATTTT.

The chain joins TRBV5-6 to TRBJ2-3; no definite D call. This CDR3 has 14 residues. V was trimmed by 0 bases and J by 2 bases, leaving 7 bases between them. CDR1 is SGHDT and CDR2 is YYEEEE in the germline V gene. CDR3 DNA sequence: TGTGCCAGCAGCTTGGGGCAGTACACAGATACGCAGTATTTT. Its protein is CASSLGQYTDTQYF.

The rearrangement links TRBV30 to TRBJ2-5, with unresolved D. The germline CDR1 and CDR2 sequences are GTSNPN and SVGIG (reference sequence). V lost 2 bases, J lost 5 bases, and 9 bases lay in between. The CDR3 contains 12 residues. CDR3 residues: CAWSLVGETQYF. CDR3 nucleotide sequence: TGTGCCTGGAGTTTGGTGGGGGAGACCCAGTACTTC.

V and J are TRBV27 and TRBJ2-7; perhaps TRBD2 as D (5 bases). This CDR3 comprises 13 residues. Germline V gene lookup returns CDR1 MNHEY and CDR2 SMNVEV (reference sequence). V shed 3 bases and J shed 5 bases, with 11 bases lying between them. CDR3 sequence reads: CASSFGGFNEQYF. CDR3 DNA: TGTGCCAGCAGTTTCGGAGGTTTCAACGAGCAGTACTTC.

The rearrangement links TRBV2 to TRBJ1-2; no clear D. This CDR3 contains 14 residues. CDR1 SNHLY and CDR2 FYNNEI come from the germline V gene. V gave up 4 bases and J gave up 10 bases, with 19 bases separating them. The CDR3 region has the DNA TGTGCCAGCAGTGCATCCACTACGAATAACGACTACACCTTC. This gives the protein CASSASTTNNDYTF. Complete variable domain (other parts from reference TRBV2 and TRBJ1-2): EPEVTQTPSHQVTQMGQEVILRCVPISNHLYFYWYRQILGQKVEFLVSFYNNEISEKSEIFDDQFSVERPDGSNFTLKIRSTKLEDSAMYFCASSASTTNNDYTFGSGTRLTVV.

The chain combines TRBV30 with TRBJ2-1; no clear D. Germline V CDR1 and CDR2: GTSNPN, SVGIG (reference sequence). The V gene lost 2 bases and the J gene lost 5 bases, with 13 bases spanning the gap. The length of the CDR3 is 14 residues. The CDR3 DNA reads TGTGCCTGGAGTCCAGGACGGCAAGACAATGAGCAGTTCTTC. Protein: CAWSPGRQDNEQFF.

The gene calls are TRBV30 and TRBJ1-4, with a weak D call TRBD1 (5 bases). The CDR3 runs 17 residues. V was trimmed by 0 bases and J by 0 bases, leaving 14 bases between them. The germline gives CDR1 GTSNPN, CDR2 SVGIG (reference sequence). The CDR3 loop is CAWSVLGGAATNEKLFF. CDR3 DNA sequence: TGTGCCTGGAGTGTACTGGGCGGGGCTGCAACTAATGAAAAACTGTTTTTT.

The J gene is TRBJ2-7, the V gene TRBV19; TRBD2 matches at 11 bases. Germline V gene lookup returns CDR1 LNHDA and CDR2 SQIVND (reference sequence). With V trimmed by 4 bases and J by 2 bases, 10 bases remained unmatched. The CDR3 sequence is 17 residues long. The CDR3 coding sequence is TGTGCCAGTAGTAAGGGACTAGCGGTACCCGGGGCCTACGAGCAGTACTTC. Translation gives CASSKGLAVPGAYEQYF. The full variable domain, in which reference TRBV19 and TRBJ2-7 provide the parts outside the CDR3, is DGGITQSPKYLFRKEGQNVTLSCEQNLNHDAMYWYRQDPGQGLRLIYYSQIVNDFQKGDIAEGYSVSREKKESFPLTVTSAQKNPTAFYLCASSKGLAVPGAYEQYFGPGTRLTVT.

This clone is deemed medium-sized. The CDR3 DNA reads as TGTGCCAGTTGGGGGGTCAGAATGGGATCTGGAAACACCATATATTTT. Its protein is CASWGVRMGSGNTIYF. The chain combines TRBV7-9 with TRBJ1-3; D possibly corresponds to TRBD1 (5 bases). V was clipped by 9 bases and J by 1 base, with 19 bases between them. The germline V gene encodes CDR1 SEHNR and CDR2 FQNEAQ (reference sequence). The CDR3 is made up of 16 amino acids. The full variable domain, completed using reference TRBV7-9 and TRBJ1-3, is DTGVSQNPRHKITKRGQNVTFRCDPISEHNRLYWYRQTLGQGPEFLTYFQNEAQLEKSRLLSDRFSAERPKGSFSTLEIQRTEQGDSAMYLCASWGVRMGSGNTIYFGEGSWLTVV.

In its sample, this clone was seen a few times. The chain combines TRBV10-1 with TRBJ2-1, with 8 bases aligning to TRBD2. V shed 3 bases, J shed 5 bases, and the junction held 3 bases outside the gene matches. The length of the CDR3 is 14 residues. CDR1 and CDR2 (germline): WNHNN, SYGVQD (reference sequence). The CDR3 nucleotides are TGCGCCAGCAGTGAATCGGGGGGGAACAATGAGCAGTTCTTC. Encoded protein: CASSESGGNNEQFF.

In this sample, this clone turned up once. V and J are TRBV6-6 and TRBJ1-5; TRBD1 agrees at 7 bases. This CDR3 contains 13 residues. V was clipped by 5 bases and J by 7 bases; unmatched bases: 5. The germline CDR1 and CDR2 sequences are MNHNY and SVGAGI (reference sequence). CDR3 in amino acids: CASSRQGEQPQHF. The CDR3, as DNA: TGTGCCAGCAGTCGACAGGGTGAGCAGCCCCAGCATTTT.

The chain is built from TRBV5-4 and TRBJ2-3; 8 nucleotides match TRBD2. Germline values: CDR1 SGHNT, CDR2 YYREEE (reference sequence). The CDR3 has 13 residues. Trimming cost V 9 bases and J 4 bases; bases outside gene matches: 7. In DNA form, the CDR3 reads TGTGCCACTACTGCGGGAGGACCAGATACGCAGTATTTT. It codes for CATTAGGPDTQYF.

This clone was counted a few times. The chain is built from TRBV11-3 and TRBJ2-7; maybe TRBD1 (6 bases). Trimming took off 8 bases at V and 1 base at J, with 12 bases between the two ends. This CDR3 region has 13 residues. Germline V gene lookup returns CDR1 SGHNT and CDR2 YENEEA. The CDR3 here is CASGETGSYEQYF. The CDR3 DNA reads as TGTGCCAGCGGAGAAACAGGGTCCTACGAGCAGTACTTC.

This chain connects TRBV19 to TRBJ1-1; no clear D gene. Germline lookup yields CDR1 LNHDA and CDR2 SQIVND (reference sequence). This CDR3 comprises 15 residues. V lost 3 bases to trimming and J lost 0 bases, with 11 bases between them. CDR3 bases: TGTGCCAGTAGTATTAGTCAGTCGATGAACACTGAAGCTTTCTTT. It encodes CASSISQSMNTEAFF.

The chain is built from TRBV29-1 and TRBJ2-5, with a possible D match to TRBD2 (6 bases). Between the trimmed V and J ends, which lost 3 bases and 5 bases, there was a span of 22 bases. The germline V gene encodes CDR1 SQVTM and CDR2 ANQGSEA. The CDR3 is 16 amino acids. The CDR3 DNA reads TGCAGCGTTGAGGGGGGTACTCGTACCTCACAGGAGACCCAGTACTTC. It encodes CSVEGGTRTSQETQYF.

This clone is large in the sample. CDR3 coding DNA: TGCGCCAGCAGTTCAGGGGTGGACCAGCCCCAGCATTTT. Its translation is CASSSGVDQPQHF. J is TRBJ1-5 and V is TRBV10-1, with a possible D match to TRBD1 (6 bases). V lost 5 bases, J lost 7 bases, and 12 bases lay in between. Germline CDR1 is WNHNN and CDR2 is SYGVQD (reference sequence). The CDR3 extends over 13 amino acids.

V usage is TRBV7-2 and J usage is TRBJ2-5; 7 bases line up with TRBD2. CDR3 length: 17 amino acids. The germline V gene has CDR1 SGHTA and CDR2 FQGNSA. Unmatched junction bases numbered 14, after V lost 5 bases and J lost 2 bases. In DNA, the CDR3 is TGTGCCAGCAGCCCGACTTTGGGTCGGCGGGGGCAAGAGACCCAGTACTTC. This encodes CASSPTLGRRGQETQYF.

This clone was found once. J is TRBJ1-2 and V is TRBV27, with D perhaps matching TRBD1 (5 bases). This CDR3 comprises 13 residues. Trimming took off 8 bases at V and 2 bases at J, with 12 bases between the two ends. Germline V gene sequence: CDR1 MNHEY, CDR2 SMNVEV (reference sequence). In DNA form, the CDR3 reads TGTGCCAGCCGCCGGGACGGCAACTATGGCTACACCTTC. Translation: CASRRDGNYGYTF.

This clone turned up a few times. The chain has TRBV25-1 and TRBJ2-2; D remains ambiguous. Trimming shortened V by 4 bases and J by 6 bases, and 15 bases separated the two germline ends. From germline, CDR1 is MGHDK and CDR2 SYGVNS. CDR3 size: 15 residues. The CDR3 loop reads CASSGRGTSSGELFF. The CDR3, as DNA: TGTGCCAGCAGTGGGCGCGGTACAAGTTCCGGGGAGCTGTTTTTT.

The CDR3 sequence is CAWRPAMGETEAFF. DNA for the CDR3: TGTGCCTGGAGGCCAGCTATGGGGGAGACTGAAGCTTTCTTT. The rearrangement uses TRBV30 and TRBJ1-1, with TRBD1 as a possible D gene (5 bases). V lost 3 bases and J 5 bases, leaving 16 bases between the germline ends. The CDR3 has 14 residues. Germline loops: CDR1 GTSNPN, CDR2 SVGIG (reference sequence).

The chain links TRBV28 to TRBJ2-2; 10 bases line up with TRBD1. The CDR3 spans 14 residues. The junction had 8 bases not matched to a gene; V was cut back by 11 bases and J by 5 bases. Germline V gene lookup returns CDR1 MDHEN and CDR2 SYDVKM. The DNA for the CDR3 is TGTGCCGGCGTGGGGACAGGGGTAACCGGGGAGCTGTTTTTT. Residues: CAGVGTGVTGELFF.